This entry lists 29 T cell receptor beta chains sequenced from one sample in a study of shared clonotypes between healthy human individuals. Data came from immunoSEQ multiplex PCR; TCRdb stores just in-frame clones and leaves some out. The sample yields around 2.5 million clones, 93% seen once. Specimen: naive CD4+ T cells from PBMCs. Subset in this sample: CD45RA+ positively selected. These receptors all stem from a man aged 18 to 30 in good health. Some clones in this sample may be carry-over from other donors' samples.

The J gene is TRBJ2-4, the V gene TRBV4-1, with D unresolved. V lost 0 bases and J 2 bases, leaving 14 bases between the germline ends. Germline lookup yields CDR1 MGHRA and CDR2 YSYEKL. The CDR3 length is 17 residues. CDR3 sequence reads: CASSQDPPGGTKNIQYF. DNA for the CDR3: TGCGCCAGCAGCCAAGACCCCCCTGGTGGCACCAAAAACATTCAGTACTTC.

CDR3 in amino acids: CASSSSPSGSRYEQYF. The CDR3 DNA reads as TGTGCCAGCAGCTCCTCCCCTAGCGGGAGTCGCTACGAGCAGTACTTC. The chain links TRBV11-2 to TRBJ2-7; 10 nucleotides line up with TRBD2. Trimming at V came to 4 bases and at J to 3 bases, leaving 9 bases not matched to a gene. The CDR3 runs to 16 residues. Germline V gene sequence: CDR1 SGHAT, CDR2 FQNNGV.

The chain recombines TRBV4-2 with TRBJ2-7; 9 nucleotides align to TRBD1. CDR3 size: 17 residues. Germline CDR1 reads LGHNA; CDR2 reads YNFKEQ. Trimming at V came to 2 bases and at J to 6 bases, leaving 14 bases not matched to a gene. The CDR3 DNA sequence: TGTGCCAGCAGCCAAAGCCTCGGGACAGGGACCGGCGGCGAGCAGTACTTC. It is translated as CASSQSLGTGTGGEQYF.

The chain combines TRBV4-1 with TRBJ1-5; D gene uncertain. Deletions cut 1 base from V and 2 bases from J, with 12 bases between. The CDR3 extends over 16 amino acids. CDR1 and CDR2 (germline): MGHRA, YSYEKL. The DNA of the CDR3 is TGCGCCAGCAGCCAAGGTGCGGCACACGGCAATCAGCCCCAGCATTTT. This gives the protein CASSQGAAHGNQPQHF.

In the case of this clone: Other DNA variants within this sample encode the same CDR3. The rearrangement uses TRBV7-2 and TRBJ2-5; possible D gene TRBD1, 5 bases. V lost 0 bases to trimming and J lost 2 bases, with 13 bases between them. The CDR3 runs to 16 residues. The V gene's germline CDR1 is SGHTA and CDR2 FQGNSA. The CDR3 DNA sequence: TGTGCCAGCAGCTTAGCTCCCCCAGGGTATCAAGAGACCCAGTACTTC. Translated: CASSLAPPGYQETQYF. The whole variable domain, remainder taken from reference TRBV7-2 and TRBJ2-5, is GAGVSQSPSNKVTEKGKDVELRCDPISGHTALYWYRQSLGQGLEFLIYFQGNSAPDKSGLPSDRFSAERTGGSVSTLTIQRTQQEDSAVYLCASSLAPPGYQETQYFGPGTRLLVL.

This chain uses TRBV28 with TRBJ1-5, with D hard to call. CDR1 MDHEN and CDR2 SYDVKM come from the germline V gene. This CDR3 contains 17 residues. V was cut by 6 bases and J by 0 bases, with 18 bases left in between. The CDR3 nucleotides read TGTGCCAGCAGCCAACAACGATGGGGTTCTAGCAATCAGCCCCAGCATTTT. Translated, it gives CASSQQRWGSSNQPQHF.

V gene TRBV6-6 combines with J gene TRBJ2-1; TRBD1 or TRBD2 may be the D gene (5 bases each). Trimming pared 6 bases from V and 7 bases from J, leaving 16 bases between. This CDR3 spans 14 amino acids. Germline V gene sequence: CDR1 MNHNY, CDR2 SVGAGI (reference sequence). Written as DNA, the CDR3 is TGTGCCAGCAGCCAACGGGACCCACGGAATGAGCAGTTCTTC. Amino acid sequence: CASSQRDPRNEQFF.

Note on this clone: Other DNA sequences in this sample translate to the same CDR3. This chain joins TRBV2 and TRBJ1-2, with D maybe TRBD1 (6 bases). The V end was cut by 1 base, the J end by 4 bases, with 10 bases between. The CDR3 is made up of 14 amino acids. Germline loops: CDR1 SNHLY, CDR2 FYNNEI. The CDR3 DNA is TGTGCCAGCAGTGAAGGGGGACAAGCCTATGGCTACACCTTC. This codes for CASSEGGQAYGYTF.

The chain has TRBV28 and TRBJ2-6; D is undetermined. V was cut by 5 bases and J by 0 bases, with 11 bases left in between. Germline loops: CDR1 MDHEN, CDR2 SYDVKM. This CDR3 contains 16 residues. The CDR3 nucleotides read TGTGCCAGCAGTCCTTGGACGGGCTCTGGGGCCAACGTCCTGACTTTC. Translated, it gives CASSPWTGSGANVLTF.

With regard to this clone: The same CDR3 is also encoded by other DNA sequences in this sample. The rearrangement links TRBV5-1 to TRBJ1-3, with 7 nucleotides matching TRBD1. Per the germline V gene, CDR1 is SGHRS and CDR2 is YFSETQ. The CDR3 is 15 amino acids. The ends lost 2 bases at V and 4 bases at J; junction bases unmatched: 6. CDR3 DNA sequence: TGCGCCAGCAGCTTACTTGGGACAGAAGGAAACACCATATATTTT. Its protein is CASSLLGTEGNTIYF.

This chain uses TRBV28 with TRBJ2-2; 9 nucleotides align to TRBD2. Unmatched junction bases numbered 9, after V lost 3 bases and J lost 7 bases. Germline V gene sequence: CDR1 MDHEN, CDR2 SYDVKM. This CDR3 region has 16 residues. The chain's CDR3 is CASSFSSGTLYGELFF. The CDR3 DNA sequence: TGTGCCAGCAGTTTCTCTAGCGGGACGCTCTACGGGGAGCTGTTTTTT.

The chain couples TRBV27 to TRBJ1-1, with TRBD1 matching 7 bases. J was trimmed by 1 base and V by 2 bases; bases with no gene match: 10. Germline CDR1 reads MNHEY; CDR2 reads SMNVEV (reference sequence). The CDR3 contains 17 residues. This CDR3 is CASSLTRAGGENTEAFF. For the CDR3, the DNA is TGTGCCAGCAGTTTAACTAGGGCAGGGGGTGAGAACACTGAAGCTTTCTTT.

CDR3 DNA sequence: TGTGCCAGCAGGGGAGGTGGAGGGGATCATGGCTACACCTTC. Translated, it gives CASRGGGGDHGYTF. This chain connects TRBV28 to TRBJ1-2; maybe TRBD1 (5 bases). Per germline, CDR1 MDHEN and CDR2 SYDVKM. Trimming pared 6 bases from V and 6 bases from J, leaving 17 bases between. CDR3 size: 14 residues.

This clone was seen a single time. This sequence joins TRBV7-6 and TRBJ1-4; no clear D gene. V dropped 3 bases and J dropped 6 bases, with 14 bases sitting between them. The germline V gene encodes CDR1 SGHVS and CDR2 FNYEAQ. There are 15 residues in the CDR3. The CDR3 sequence is CASSFSERVYEKLFF. The CDR3 DNA reads TGTGCCAGCAGCTTCAGCGAGAGGGTGTATGAAAAACTGTTTTTT.

The genes are TRBV2 and TRBJ1-5, with 7 bases identical to TRBD1. The CDR3 contains 14 residues. Germline V gene sequence: CDR1 SNHLY, CDR2 FYNNEI. Germline trimming cut 7 bases from V and 5 bases from J; bases unmatched to any gene: 8. The DNA of the CDR3 is TGTGCCAGCACCTGGCAGGGGGTAGATCAGCCCCAGCATTTT. As protein: CASTWQGVDQPQHF.

V and J are TRBV12-5 and TRBJ1-2; no firm D call. V was pared by 0 bases and J by 0 bases, with 23 bases between. This CDR3 is built from 20 residues. Germline assignment: CDR1 LGHNT and CDR2 FRNRAP. CDR3 in amino acids: CASGLVPVALNALPNYGYTF. CDR3 coding DNA: TGTGCTAGTGGTTTGGTACCGGTGGCACTTAACGCCCTCCCTAACTATGGCTACACCTTC.

The chain recombines TRBV19 with TRBJ2-7; the match to TRBD1 covers 12 bases. The CDR3 loop spans 15 amino acids. Germline CDR1 reads LNHDA; CDR2 reads SQIVND (reference sequence). The trim removed 6 bases at V and 7 bases at J, leaving 10 bases unmatched. CDR3 nucleotides: TGTGCCAGTAGCCTTCCGGGACAGGGGGCCCGGGAGCAGTACTTC. It specifies CASSLPGQGAREQYF.

The V gene is TRBV28, the J gene TRBJ1-3; 7 nucleotides line up with TRBD1. The germline gives CDR1 MDHEN, CDR2 SYDVKM. The CDR3 runs 15 residues. Germline trimming cut 6 bases from V and 0 bases from J; bases unmatched to any gene: 5. CDR3 sequence reads: CASSPGTASGNTIYF. CDR3 nucleotide sequence: TGTGCCAGCAGCCCCGGGACAGCCTCTGGAAACACCATATATTTT.

J is TRBJ2-4 and V is TRBV5-1; no definite D call. The CDR3 runs to 12 residues. Trimming removed 4 bases at V and 5 bases at J, with 7 bases between. Germline V CDR1 and CDR2: SGHRS, YFSETQ. CDR3 nucleotide sequence: TGCGCCAGCAGCCTCCCGGAAAACATTCAGTACTTC. Its translation is CASSLPENIQYF. The full variable domain, in which reference TRBV5-1 and TRBJ2-4 provide the parts outside the CDR3, is KAGVTQTPRYLIKTRGQQVTLSCSPISGHRSVSWYQQTPGQGLQFLFEYFSETQRNKGNFPGRFSGRQFSNSRSEMNVSTLELGDSALYLCASSLPENIQYFGAGTRLSVL.

The V gene is TRBV12-5, the J gene TRBJ2-2; D may match TRBD1 or TRBD2 (5 bases each). The V and J ends lost 6 bases and 4 bases respectively, with 12 bases between them. There are 14 residues in the CDR3. CDR1 and CDR2 (germline): LGHNT, FRNRAP. The CDR3 region has the DNA TGTGCTAGTGGAGGAGGTGACAGCACCGGGGAGCTGTTTTTT. Its translation is CASGGGDSTGELFF.

The V and J genes are TRBV2 and TRBJ2-5, with a possible D match to TRBD1 (5 bases). Germline loops: CDR1 SNHLY, CDR2 FYNNEI. The V end was cut by 5 bases, the J end by 2 bases, with 9 bases between. This CDR3 has 13 residues. Here the CDR3 DNA reads TGTGCCAGCAGTCGGACAAGACAAGAGACCCAGTACTTC. Translation: CASSRTRQETQYF.

The V and J genes are TRBV30 and TRBJ1-2; the match to TRBD1 covers 7 bases. The germline V gene encodes CDR1 GTSNPN and CDR2 SVGIG (reference sequence). After removal of 0 bases from V and 6 bases from J, the junction contained 4 bases not matched to a gene. The CDR3 is 13 residues long. CDR3 DNA: TGTGCCTGGAGTGTAGGGCAGGGGGATGGCTACACCTTC. As protein: CAWSVGQGDGYTF.

Concerning this clone itself: The sample has other DNA sequences that encode this CDR3 too. The CDR3 region is CASSPGTLYEQYF. The CDR3 DNA follows: TGTGCCAGCTCTCCCGGGACCCTTTACGAGCAGTACTTC. The gene calls are TRBV18 and TRBJ2-7; D may match TRBD1 or TRBD2 (5 bases each). Trimming pared 6 bases from V and 4 bases from J, leaving 13 bases between. The CDR3 consists of 13 residues. Per germline, CDR1 KGHSH and CDR2 LQKENI.

This chain links TRBV27 with TRBJ2-7; D may match TRBD1 or TRBD2 (5 bases each). V was pared by 7 bases and J by 5 bases, with 18 bases between. CDR3 length: 14 residues. Germline V gene data show CDR1 as MNHEY and CDR2 as SMNVEV (reference sequence). The CDR3 nucleotides are TGTGCCAGCACCCCCCGGGGCAACCTCCACGAGCAGTACTTC. Amino acid sequence: CASTPRGNLHEQYF.

V is TRBV5-4 and J is TRBJ2-1; no firm D call. This CDR3 comprises 14 residues. In germline, CDR1 is SGHNT, CDR2 YYREEE (reference sequence). Trimming took off 0 bases at V and 4 bases at J, with 8 bases between the two ends. The chain's CDR3 is CASSLAKRYNEQFF. The CDR3 DNA follows: TGTGCCAGCAGCTTGGCCAAGAGGTACAATGAGCAGTTCTTC.

The chain combines TRBV11-2 with TRBJ1-5; no firm D call. CDR3 length: 10 amino acids. Trimming cost V 0 bases and J 11 bases, with 2 bases left between them. Germline V gene data show CDR1 as SGHAT and CDR2 as FQNNGV. CDR3 coding DNA: TGTGCCAGCAGCTTAGAGACCCAGCATTTT. Its translation is CASSLETQHF.

The rearrangement joins TRBV7-3 to TRBJ1-3; D unclear. Per germline, CDR1 SGHTA and CDR2 FQGTGA. Trimming cost V 5 bases and J 0 bases, with 8 bases left between them. The CDR3 loop spans 14 amino acids. CDR3 region: CASSQSRSGNTIYF. Here the CDR3 DNA reads TGTGCCAGCAGCCAGAGCCGCTCTGGAAACACCATATATTTT.

This clone was observed once. The chain employs TRBV4-1 and TRBJ2-7; D tentatively fits TRBD1 or TRBD2 (6 bases each). Germline CDR1 is MGHRA and CDR2 is YSYEKL. Trimming removed 3 bases at V and 4 bases at J, with 16 bases between. This CDR3 region has 15 residues. For the CDR3, the DNA is TGCGCCAGCAGCCAGGGGGCTAGCGCAAATTACGAGCAGTACTTC. Its protein is CASSQGASANYEQYF.

The V and J genes are TRBV5-4 and TRBJ2-7, with D possibly called TRBD1 or TRBD2 (6 bases each). CDR3 size: 14 residues. V was clipped by 2 bases and J by 4 bases, with 13 bases between them. Per the germline V gene, CDR1 is SGHNT and CDR2 is YYREEE (reference sequence). This chain's CDR3 is CASSLTGTPYEQYF. CDR3 bases: TGTGCCAGCAGCTTAACAGGGACTCCATACGAGCAGTACTTC.